A single sample gave rise to the 8 T cell receptor beta chains below, sequenced in a study of T cell changes during pregnancy in multiple sclerosis. The assay was immunoSEQ multiplex PCR, and TCRdb's table has in-frame clones only and misses some. The sample has approximately 14,000 clones, about 92% seen once. Sequencing was performed on peripheral blood, taken in the second trimester of pregnancy. The receptors originated from a female donor in good health, enrolled as a control in a pregnancy study.

This chain's CDR3 is CASRTLDRGKGYTF. The CDR3 region has the DNA TGTGCCAGCAGGACCTTGGACAGGGGAAAAGGCTACACCTTC. The chain is built from TRBV6-5 and TRBJ1-2, with 9 bases aligning to TRBD1. The V gene's germline CDR1 is MNHEY and CDR2 SVGAGI. V was pared by 6 bases and J by 8 bases, with 10 bases of the junction left unmatched. This CDR3 contains 14 residues.

This CDR3 is CASSQEGGTGGEKLFF. The CDR3 DNA is TGTGCCAGCAGCCAAGAGGGGGGGACAGGGGGTGAAAAACTGTTTTTT. The chain uses TRBV4-2 and TRBJ1-4, with 11 bases lining up with TRBD1. This CDR3 contains 16 residues. Germline assignment: CDR1 LGHNA and CDR2 YNFKEQ. Losses at the gene ends were 0 bases for V and 7 bases for J; bases not matched to a gene: 4.

This clone was counted once. J is TRBJ1-5 and V is TRBV13; the D gene is possibly TRBD1 (5 bases). Germline loops: CDR1 PRHDT, CDR2 FYEKMQ (reference sequence). V shed 7 bases and J shed 7 bases, with 17 bases lying between them. This CDR3 contains 14 residues. The CDR3 region is CASTQGQGGQPQHF. Here the CDR3 DNA reads TGTGCCAGCACCCAGGGCCAGGGCGGCCAGCCCCAGCATTTT.

The chain combines TRBV7-9 with TRBJ1-4; D remains ambiguous. Germline V gene sequence: CDR1 SEHNR, CDR2 FQNEAQ (reference sequence). This CDR3 is 16 amino acids long. Trimming took off 2 bases at V and 0 bases at J, with 10 bases between the two ends. CDR3 in DNA: TGTGCCAGCAGCTTAACTATGAGTGCAACTAATGAAAAACTGTTTTTT. Protein: CASSLTMSATNEKLFF.

The V call is TRBV5-6, the J call TRBJ2-1; TRBD1 is a possible D gene (6 bases). Trimming took off 6 bases at V and 7 bases at J, with 14 bases between the two ends. Germline-derived CDR1 and CDR2 are SGHDT and YYEEEE. The CDR3 runs to 13 residues. CDR3 loop: CASTTGFGNEQFF. The CDR3 nucleotides are TGTGCCAGCACTACAGGGTTCGGAAATGAGCAGTTCTTC.

The V call is TRBV5-1, the J call TRBJ1-1; D is ambiguous. In germline, CDR1 is SGHRS, CDR2 YFSETQ. Trimming removed 2 bases at V and 2 bases at J, with 7 bases between. There are 13 residues in the CDR3. The CDR3 DNA follows: TGCGCCAGCAGCTTACAGCTTAACACTGAAGCTTTCTTT. Encoded protein: CASSLQLNTEAFF.

The chain employs TRBV5-8 and TRBJ1-3, with 9 bases that match TRBD1. Germline values: CDR1 SGHTS, CDR2 YDEGEE. Losses at the gene ends were 3 bases for V and 0 bases for J; bases not matched to a gene: 4. CDR3 length: 16 residues. CDR3 DNA sequence: TGTGCCAGCAGCTGGGACAGGGCCTTCTCTGGAAACACCATATATTTT. Translated: CASSWDRAFSGNTIYF.

The chain has TRBV2 and TRBJ2-1; 7 bases are a match to TRBD1. The CDR3 consists of 16 residues. J gave up 6 bases and V 8 bases, and 16 bases lay outside the gene matches. Per the germline V gene, CDR1 is SNHLY and CDR2 is FYNNEI. The CDR3: CASPVWPPGTVNEQFF. In DNA, the CDR3 is TGTGCCAGCCCTGTCTGGCCCCCCGGGACAGTCAATGAGCAGTTCTTC. Together with reference TRBV2 and TRBJ2-1, the CDR3 gives the full variable domain: EPEVTQTPSHQVTQMGQEVILRCVPISNHLYFYWYRQILGQKVEFLVSFYNNEISEKSEIFDDQFSVERPDGSNFTLKIRSTKLEDSAMYFCASPVWPPGTVNEQFFGPGTRLTVL.